Listed below are T cell receptor beta chains from one sample, sequenced in a study of control samples from healthy donors and cancer patients. Clones were sequenced by immunoSEQ multiplex PCR, and TCRdb holds only the in-frame ones, with some missing. The table has around 170,000 clones, approximately 86% seen once; the top ten hold over 4%. The specimen sequenced was blood. The receptor set was obtained from a woman aged 30 to 39 in good health. Each CDR3 is given with its conserved first and last residue. The D gene is left open where the match is weak. The size entry is marked missing in some rows and otherwise reads once, few, many or a size class.

>TRBV2|.|.|TRBJ1-2
TGTGCCAGCAGTGAAGGTCGTCAGCATTATGGCTACACCTTC
CASSEGRQHYGYTF
>TRBV10-2|.|.|TRBJ1-5
TGCGCCAGCAGCAGACAGCCGGTGATCGATCAGCCCCAGCATTTT
CASSRQPVIDQPQHF
>TRBV5-1|.|.|TRBJ1-1
TGCGCCAGCAGCTTGGAGAGTAATGGGGGGGAAGCTTTCTTT
CASSLESNGGEAFF
>TRBV4-1|.|TRBD2|TRBJ2-5
TGCGCCAGCAGTAGGACTAGCGGGACGTCAGAGACCCAGTACTTC
CASSRTSGTSETQYF
>TRBV24-1|.|.|TRBJ2-7
TGTGCCACCAGTGTAGGGGCAGGGATTAACGAGCAGTACTTC
CATSVGAGINEQYF
>TRBV27|.|.|TRBJ2-1
TGTGCCAGCGGTCTAGGGGGTTGGGGTGAGCAGTTCTTC
CASGLGGWGEQFF
>TRBV5-1|.|TRBD1|TRBJ1-1
TGCGCCAGCAGACAAGCCGGGACAGTCAACACTGAAGCTTTCTTT
CASRQAGTVNTEAFF
>TRBV7-2|.|TRBD2|TRBJ2-2
TGTGCCAGCAGCGCGACTAGCGGGAGAACCGGGGAGCTGTTTTTT
CASSATSGRTGELFF
>TRBV18|.|.|TRBJ2-7
TGTGCCAGCCCTCCATACGAGCAGTACTTC
CASPPYEQYF
>TRBV18|.|.|TRBJ2-3
TGTGCCAGCTCACCACCGGCTAGAACAGATACGCAGTATTTT
CASSPPARTDTQYF
>TRBV6-5|.|.|TRBJ1-5
TGTGCCAGCTGTTACTCGGGGGGGGCGGGACAGCCCCAGCATTTT
CASCYSGGAGQPQHF
>TRBV6-4|.|TRBD1|TRBJ1-6
TGTGCCAGTAGGGAACCACAGGCAGGGGGGTTTGATTCACCCCTCCACTTT
CASREPQAGGFDSPLHF
>TRBV6-5|.|.|TRBJ1-2
TGTGCCAGCAGTTACGGGGCAGGGCACTATGGCTACACCTTC
CASSYGAGHYGYTF
>TRBV6-6|.|.|TRBJ2-2
TGTGCCAGCAGTTACTCGCCGGGTAGGGGGTCCGGGGAGCTGTTTTTT
CASSYSPGRGSGELFF
>TRBV19|.|.|TRBJ1-3
TGTGCCAGCTCAAAAATGTACACTCTCTCTGGAAACACCATATATTTT
CASSKMYTLSGNTIYF
>TRBV5-1|.|.|TRBJ2-2
TGCGCCAGCAGCGCGGGACGAAGCGGGAACACCGGGGAGCTGTTTTTT
CASSAGRSGNTGELFF
>TRBV5-5|.|TRBD1|TRBJ1-4
TGTGCCAGCAGCTGGGCACCGGGACAGGGGAATAATGAAAAACTGTTTTTT
CASSWAPGQGNNEKLFF
>TRBV4-2|.|TRBD2|TRBJ2-3
TGTGCCAGCAGCCAAGATACTAGCGAGAGAGGTGCAGATACGCAGTATTTT
CASSQDTSERGADTQYF
>TRBV6-5|.|TRBD2|TRBJ2-1
TGTGCCAGCAGTATACTAGCGGGCCAAACCAATGAGCAGTTCTTC
CASSILAGQTNEQFF
>TRBV4-1|.|TRBD2|TRBJ2-7
TGCGCCAGCAGCCAAACTAGCGGGAGGTCGTACGAGCAGTACTTC
CASSQTSGRSYEQYF
>TRBV15|.|TRBD2|TRBJ2-7
TGTGCCACCAGCACTCCCAAGAGCGGGAGTGGGTACGAGCAGTACTTC
CATSTPKSGSGYEQYF
>TRBV27|.|TRBD1|TRBJ1-2
TGTGCCAGCAGTACCGGGACAGGGTTGGTTTATGGCTACACCTTC
CASSTGTGLVYGYTF
>TRBV19|.|.|TRBJ2-2
TGTGCCAGTAGTATCCGGGGAGAGACCGGGGAGCTGTTTTTT
CASSIRGETGELFF
>TRBV30|.|TRBD1|TRBJ2-3
TGTGCCTGGAGTCAGGGGGCTCTAAGCACAGATACGCAGTATTTT
CAWSQGALSTDTQYF
>TRBV4-1|.|.|TRBJ1-6
TGCGCCAGCAGCCAAGACAGGGATAATTCACCCCTCCACTTT
CASSQDRDNSPLHF
>TRBV5-6|.|TRBD1|TRBJ1-2
TGTGCCAGCAGACAGGGGAAAGATGGCTACACCTTC
CASRQGKDGYTF
>TRBV30|.|.|TRBJ1-3
TGTGCCTGGGGGAGGGGGATTCTTAGCTCTGGAAACACCATATATTTT
CAWGRGILSSGNTIYF
>TRBV15|.|.|TRBJ1-1
TGTGCCACCAGCAGGGAGAACACTGAAGCTTTCTTT
CATSRENTEAFF
>TRBV20-1|.|.|TRBJ1-1
TGCAGTGCCCTGCCCGGGGCAGAAGCTTTCTTT
CSALPGAEAFF
>TRBV27|few|.|TRBJ1-1
TGTGCCAGCAGTTTAAACTTAGGGGGGACTGAAGCTTTCTTT
CASSLNLGGTEAFF
>TRBV28|.|TRBD1|TRBJ1-1
TGTGCCAGCAGTTCAGGGACAGGGGCAGAAGCTTTCTTT
CASSSGTGAEAFF
>TRBV3-1/TRBV3-2|.|.|TRBJ2-5
TGTGCCAGCAGCCAAGCTACAGGACTGGGAGAGACCCAGTACTTC
CASSQATGLGETQYF
>TRBV29-1|.|.|TRBJ1-1
TGCAGCGTTGCAGTTAACACTGAAGCTTTCTTT
CSVAVNTEAFF
>TRBV6-1|few|TRBD1|TRBJ1-2
TGTGCCAGCAGTGATTCGGGACAGAGTTATGGCTACACCTTC
CASSDSGQSYGYTF
>TRBV7-9|.|.|TRBJ2-1
TGTGCCAGCAGCCTTGATGGGGGAGATAGTGAGCAGTTCTTC
CASSLDGGDSEQFF
>TRBV20-1|.|.|TRBJ1-2
TGCAGTGCTAGTCCGGCGGGGGCGTTCGGCTACACCTTC
CSASPAGAFGYTF
>TRBV7-9|.|TRBD1|TRBJ2-7
TGTGCCAGCAGCCCCCGGGACAGGGAGCAGTACTTC
CASSPRDREQYF
>TRBV10-3|.|TRBD2|TRBJ2-1
TGTGCCATCAGTGAGCCCTCCGGAGGAGCGGGGGAGAATGAGCAGTTCTTC
CAISEPSGGAGENEQFF
>TRBV30|.|.|TRBJ2-4
TGTGCGGCTGGAGAAAACATTCAGTACTTC
CAAGENIQYF
>TRBV6-5|.|.|TRBJ2-2
TGTGCCAGCGCTCCGGGATCAAAGGCCGGGGAGCTGTTTTTT
CASAPGSKAGELFF
>TRBV28|.|.|TRBJ1-5
TGTGCCAGCAGCTCCGACAGCCACAATCAGCCCCAGCATTTT
CASSSDSHNQPQHF
>TRBV5-1|.|.|TRBJ1-1
TGCGCCAGCAGCTTAACTAACCCGGGCACTGAAGCTTTCTTT
CASSLTNPGTEAFF
>TRBV19|.|.|TRBJ1-1
TGTGCCAGTAGTCCCAGGGGACGGGTGAACACTGAAGCTTTCTTT
CASSPRGRVNTEAFF
>TRBV6-1|.|.|TRBJ1-5
TGTGCCAGCAGTGGTCAGATTAGTTATAGCAATCAGCCCCAGCATTTT
CASSGQISYSNQPQHF
>TRBV5-4|once|.|TRBJ1-6
TGTGCCAGCAGCTTGGCGGGGAGAGGGGATTCACCCCTCCACTTT
CASSLAGRGDSPLHF
>TRBV20-1|.|.|TRBJ1-3
TGCAGTGCTAGGGCCGGAAACACCATATATTTT
CSARAGNTIYF
>TRBV7-2|.|TRBD2|TRBJ2-2
TGTGCCAGCAGACAAGGGGCTAGCGGGAATAAGGGGGAGCTGTTTTTT
CASRQGASGNKGELFF
>TRBV5-1|.|.|TRBJ1-4
TGCGCCAGCAGCCCGAATGGGGTAACGCATGAAAAACTGTTTTTT
CASSPNGVTHEKLFF
>TRBV20-1|.|.|TRBJ2-2
TGCAGTGCTAGAAGGGGTATGGAGCTGTTTTTT
CSARRGMELFF